These 7 T cell receptor beta chains were sequenced from one sample in a study of blood T cells in healthy people across ages. The use of a sample-barcoded 5' primer and a J-beta primer mix characterized a second PCR of 7 to 11 cycles. TCRdb re-derived calls from the 5' RACE reads in MiXCR, one entry per CDR3 protein. The table records 1.5 million to 2 million distinct CDR3 sequences, about 28% of them present only once. Material: blood. The source of these receptors is a woman in her twenties or thirties in good health.

This clonotype turned up a few times. V and J are TRBV27 and TRBJ1-5, with D hard to call. V dropped 5 bases and J dropped 0 bases, with 14 bases sitting between them. Germline values: CDR1 MNHEY, CDR2 SMNVEV (reference sequence). This CDR3 is built from 16 residues. In DNA form, the CDR3 reads TGTGCCAGCAGTGCTAGAGGTGCGTATAGCAATCAGCCCCAGCATTTT. Protein product: CASSARGAYSNQPQHF.

This clonotype appeared a few times. The chain uses TRBV6-1 and TRBJ2-7; TRBD1 aligns across 7 bases. Germline V gene lookup returns CDR1 MNHNS and CDR2 SASEGT. With V trimmed by 2 bases and J by 2 bases, 3 bases remained unmatched. There are 14 residues in the CDR3. The CDR3 nucleotides read TGTGCCAGCAGTGAACAGGGGGTGACCTACGAGCAGTACTTC. This encodes CASSEQGVTYEQYF.

The chain has TRBV6-5 and TRBJ1-6; 8 bases map to TRBD1. The CDR3 covers 14 residues. V lost 9 bases and J lost 6; bases outside the gene matches: 7. Germline CDR1 and CDR2: MNHEY and SVGAGI. The CDR3 bases are TGTGCCAGTTTCGACAGGGGACCTAATTCACCCCTCCACTTT. Encoded protein: CASFDRGPNSPLHF.

There are many counts of this clonotype. This chain connects TRBV20-1 to TRBJ2-3; no reliable D call. Between the trimmed V and J ends, which lost 5 bases and 2 bases, there was a span of 17 bases. CDR3 length: 15 amino acids. CDR1 and CDR2 from the germline V gene are DFQATT and SNEGSKA (reference sequence). CDR3 protein: CSAPATSENTDTQYF. CDR3 DNA sequence: TGCAGTGCTCCTGCTACAAGCGAGAACACAGATACGCAGTATTTT.

In this sample, this clonotype turned up a few times. The rearrangement links TRBV29-1 to TRBJ2-2, with D unresolved. In germline, CDR1 is SQVTM, CDR2 ANQGSEA. This CDR3 contains 12 residues. V shed 5 bases and J shed 4 bases, with 8 bases lying between them. This chain's CDR3 is CSVLLGTGELFF. CDR3 nucleotides: TGCAGCGTTCTACTGGGCACCGGGGAGCTGTTTTTT.

This clonotype was seen repeatedly, ten times or more. V gene TRBV29-1 combines with J gene TRBJ2-1; 8 bases map to TRBD2. The CDR3 consists of 15 residues. Germline trimming cut 4 bases from V and 6 bases from J; bases unmatched to any gene: 11. Germline CDR1 reads SQVTM; CDR2 reads ANQGSEA. This CDR3 is CSVGLSQREFNEQFF. CDR3 sequence (DNA): TGCAGCGTTGGATTGAGCCAGCGGGAGTTCAATGAGCAGTTCTTC.

This clonotype has more than one count but fewer than ten. The chain combines TRBV5-1 with TRBJ1-6, with 8 bases aligning to TRBD1. The V gene end was trimmed by 4 bases and the J gene end by 10 bases; junction bases not matched to a gene: 13. The CDR3 consists of 16 residues. Germline CDR1 SGHRS, CDR2 YFSETQ. In DNA form, the CDR3 reads TGCGCCAGCAGCCCAGGGACAGGCTTTAGGGACTCACCCCTCCACTTT. It yields the protein CASSPGTGFRDSPLHF.